This T cell receptor (beta chain) was observed in a study of blood T cell repertoires in COVID-19. In the study overall: Some COVID-19 samples were acute and others convalescent; all came from the United States, Italy and Spain. In each case, the material was cDNA or gDNA derived from T cells, B-cell-depleted T cells, or PBMCs.

V lost 7 bases to trimming and J lost 0 bases, with 16 bases between them. There are 15 residues in the CDR3. CDR1 LNHDA and CDR2 SQIVND come from the germline V gene (reference sequence). Per the original data handling: Reference gene primer amplification gave nucleated cell count estimates. Some clones are missing from TCRdb's copy, which holds only in-frame ones; the method was immunoSEQ multiplex PCR. V and J calls plus clone size are reproduced from that table; the DNA served to infer D and trimming. The sample yields some 13,000 clones, 85% to 95% seen once. This receptor was taken from a woman aged 65 to 85 with active COVID-19. The V call is TRBV19, the J call TRBJ2-7, with TRBD1 as a possible D gene (5 bases). The sample consisted of peripheral blood. CDR3 bases: TGTGCCAGTAATTACCGGGTGGGGCCCTCCTACGAGCAGTACTTC. This gives the protein CASNYRVGPSYEQYF. Full variable domain (outside the CDR3, taken from reference TRBV19 and TRBJ2-7): DGGITQSPKYLFRKEGQNVTLSCEQNLNHDAMYWYRQDPGQGLRLIYYSQIVNDFQKGDIAEGYSVSREKKESFPLTVTSAQKNPTAFYLCASNYRVGPSYEQYFGPGTRLTVT.